This TCR beta chain was found in a study of cytotoxic CD8 clonotypes in ibrutinib-treated CLL. Turning to the study itself: Complete response was seen in 2 patients and partial in 24; around twelve progressed and around 14 stayed remitted after a median roughly six years.

Genomic DNA (about 2 micrograms) was obtained from cryopreserved PBMCs for construction of TCR beta libraries. Turning to this clone: Its antigen remains unknown.

Sequencing was performed with immunoSEQ multiplex PCR; in TCRdb, only in-frame clones are kept and a portion is missing. The table records fewer than 400,000 clones, 67% of them present only once. The ends lost 9 bases at V and 2 bases at J; junction bases unmatched: 3. This CDR3 is 14 amino acids long. The germline V gene has CDR1 LNHDA and CDR2 SQIVND (reference sequence). The study, taken as a whole, reports: Clonality increased at ibrutinib response, then returned toward baseline at progression.

The sequence was collected from a human donor with chronic lymphocytic leukemia. The chain recombines TRBV19 with TRBJ2-3, with 12 bases lining up with TRBD2. The source was PBMCs, collected after 36 months of ibrutinib treatment. CDR3 amino acids: CASRLAGDTDTQYF. In DNA form, the CDR3 reads TGTGCCAGCAGACTAGCGGGGGACACAGATACGCAGTATTTT. Together with reference TRBV19 and TRBJ2-3, the CDR3 gives the full variable domain: DGGITQSPKYLFRKEGQNVTLSCEQNLNHDAMYWYRQDPGQGLRLIYYSQIVNDFQKGDIAEGYSVSREKKESFPLTVTSAQKNPTAFYLCASRLAGDTDTQYFGPGTRLTVL.